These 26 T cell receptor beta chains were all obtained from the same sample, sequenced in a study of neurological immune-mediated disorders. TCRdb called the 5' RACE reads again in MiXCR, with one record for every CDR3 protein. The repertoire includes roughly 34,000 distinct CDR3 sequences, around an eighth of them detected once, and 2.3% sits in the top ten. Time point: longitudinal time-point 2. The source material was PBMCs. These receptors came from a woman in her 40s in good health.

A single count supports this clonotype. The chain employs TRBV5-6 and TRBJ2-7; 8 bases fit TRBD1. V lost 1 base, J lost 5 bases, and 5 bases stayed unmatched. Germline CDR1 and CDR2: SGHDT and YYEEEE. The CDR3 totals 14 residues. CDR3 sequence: CASSLLDRVNEQYF. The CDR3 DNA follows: TGTGCCAGCAGCTTGTTGGACAGGGTGAACGAGCAGTACTTC.

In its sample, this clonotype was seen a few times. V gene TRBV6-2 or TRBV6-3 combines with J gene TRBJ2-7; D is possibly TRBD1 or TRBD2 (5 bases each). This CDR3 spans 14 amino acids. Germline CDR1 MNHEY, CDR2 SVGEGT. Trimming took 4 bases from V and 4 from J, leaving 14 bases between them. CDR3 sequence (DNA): TGTGCCAGCAGTTCGGGGACGTTTGAATACGAGCAGTACTTC. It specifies CASSSGTFEYEQYF.

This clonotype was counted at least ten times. In DNA, the CDR3 is TGTGCCAGCAGCTACCGCAGGGGGCAAGCTTTCTTT. Amino acids: CASSYRRGQAFF. The rearrangement joins TRBV7-8 to TRBJ1-1; the match to TRBD1 covers 8 bases. This CDR3 spans 12 amino acids. V shed 4 bases and J 9 bases; nucleotides not matched to a gene: 4. Germline V gives CDR1 SGHVS, CDR2 FQNEAQ. Looking up the rest from reference TRBV7-8 and TRBJ1-1 gives the full variable domain: GAGVSQSPRYKVAKRGQDVALRCDPISGHVSLFWYQQALGQGPEFLTYFQNEAQLDKSGLPSDRFFAERPEGSVSTLKIQRTQQEDSAVYLCASSYRRGQAFFGQGTRLTVV.

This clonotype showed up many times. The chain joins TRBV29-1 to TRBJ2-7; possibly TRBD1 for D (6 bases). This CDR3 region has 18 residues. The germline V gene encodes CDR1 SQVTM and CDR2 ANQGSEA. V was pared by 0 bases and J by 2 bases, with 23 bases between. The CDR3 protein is CSVEDTSLGANVPYEQYF. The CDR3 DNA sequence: TGCAGCGTTGAAGACACCTCATTGGGGGCGAACGTACCCTACGAGCAGTACTTC.

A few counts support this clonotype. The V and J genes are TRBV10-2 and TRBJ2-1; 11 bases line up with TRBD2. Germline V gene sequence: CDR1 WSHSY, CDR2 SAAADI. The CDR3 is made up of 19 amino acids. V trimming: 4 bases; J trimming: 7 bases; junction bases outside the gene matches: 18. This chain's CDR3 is CASSAKTLLAGAPANEQFF. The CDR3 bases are TGCGCCAGCAGTGCTAAGACCCTACTAGCGGGAGCTCCGGCGAATGAGCAGTTCTTC.

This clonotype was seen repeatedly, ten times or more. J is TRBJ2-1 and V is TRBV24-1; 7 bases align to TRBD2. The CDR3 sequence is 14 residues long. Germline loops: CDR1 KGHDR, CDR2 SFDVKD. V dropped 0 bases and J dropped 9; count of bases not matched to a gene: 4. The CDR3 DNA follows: TGTGCCACCAGTGATTTGGCGGGGAGGGGTGAGCAGTTCTTC. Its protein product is CATSDLAGRGEQFF.

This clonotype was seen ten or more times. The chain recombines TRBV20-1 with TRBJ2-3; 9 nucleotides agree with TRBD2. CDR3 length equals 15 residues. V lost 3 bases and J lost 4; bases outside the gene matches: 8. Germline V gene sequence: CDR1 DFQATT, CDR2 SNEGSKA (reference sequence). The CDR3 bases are TGCAGTGCTAGTCTCAGCGGGGGGATCGCAGATACGCAGTATTTT. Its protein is CSASLSGGIADTQYF.

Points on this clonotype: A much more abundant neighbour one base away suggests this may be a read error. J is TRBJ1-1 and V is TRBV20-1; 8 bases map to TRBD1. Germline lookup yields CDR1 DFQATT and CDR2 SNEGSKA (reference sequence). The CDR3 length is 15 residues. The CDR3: CSARASGQEDTEAFF. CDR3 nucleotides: TGCAGTGCAAGAGCCTCGGGACAGGAGGACACTGAAGCTTTCTTT.

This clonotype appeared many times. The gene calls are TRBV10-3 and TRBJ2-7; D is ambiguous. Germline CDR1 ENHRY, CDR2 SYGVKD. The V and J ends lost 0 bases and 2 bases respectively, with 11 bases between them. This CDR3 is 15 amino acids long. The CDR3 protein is CAISESKGNPYEQYF. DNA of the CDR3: TGTGCCATCAGTGAGTCGAAAGGGAACCCCTACGAGCAGTACTTC.

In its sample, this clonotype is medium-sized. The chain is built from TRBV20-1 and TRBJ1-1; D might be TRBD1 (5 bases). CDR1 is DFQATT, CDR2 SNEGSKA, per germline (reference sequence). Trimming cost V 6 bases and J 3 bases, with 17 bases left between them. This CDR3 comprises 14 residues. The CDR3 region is CSAKSVRGDTEAFF. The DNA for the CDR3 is TGCAGTGCAAAATCCGTCCGGGGGGACACTGAAGCTTTCTTT.

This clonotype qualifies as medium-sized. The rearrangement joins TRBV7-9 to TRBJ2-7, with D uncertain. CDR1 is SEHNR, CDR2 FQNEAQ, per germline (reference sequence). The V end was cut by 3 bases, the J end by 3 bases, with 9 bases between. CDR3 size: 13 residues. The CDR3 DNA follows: TGTGCCAGCAGCTTGGCACAATACTACGAGCAGTACTTC. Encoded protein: CASSLAQYYEQYF.

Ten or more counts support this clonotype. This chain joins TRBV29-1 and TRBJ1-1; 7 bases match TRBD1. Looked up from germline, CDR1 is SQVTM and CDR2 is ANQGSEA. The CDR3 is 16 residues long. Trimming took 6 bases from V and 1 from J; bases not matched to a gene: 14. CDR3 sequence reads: CSVRAGESGGNTEAFF. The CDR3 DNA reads TGCAGCGTCCGGGCCGGAGAGTCAGGGGGGAACACTGAAGCTTTCTTT.

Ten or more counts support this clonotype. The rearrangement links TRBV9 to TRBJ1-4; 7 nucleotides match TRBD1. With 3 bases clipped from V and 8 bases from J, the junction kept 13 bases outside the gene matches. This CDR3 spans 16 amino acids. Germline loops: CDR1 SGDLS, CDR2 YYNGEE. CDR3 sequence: CASSEFTGDLGEKLFF. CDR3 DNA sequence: TGTGCCAGCAGCGAGTTTACAGGGGACCTAGGGGAAAAACTGTTTTTT.

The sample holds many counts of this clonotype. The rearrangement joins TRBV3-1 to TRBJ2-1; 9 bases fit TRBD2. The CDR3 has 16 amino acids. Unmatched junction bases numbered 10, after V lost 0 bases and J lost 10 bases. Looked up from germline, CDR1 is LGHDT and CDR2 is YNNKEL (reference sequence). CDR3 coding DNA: TGTGCCAGCAGCCAAGAGCCCGCGACTAGCGGTTTGGAGCAGTTCTTC. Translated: CASSQEPATSGLEQFF.

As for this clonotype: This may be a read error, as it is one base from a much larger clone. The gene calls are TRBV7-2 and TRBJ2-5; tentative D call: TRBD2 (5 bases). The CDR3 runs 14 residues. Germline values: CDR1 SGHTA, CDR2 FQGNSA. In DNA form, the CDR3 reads TGTGCCAGCATCTTAGCGCCCACCCAAGAGACCCAGTACTTC. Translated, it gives CASILAPTQETQYF.

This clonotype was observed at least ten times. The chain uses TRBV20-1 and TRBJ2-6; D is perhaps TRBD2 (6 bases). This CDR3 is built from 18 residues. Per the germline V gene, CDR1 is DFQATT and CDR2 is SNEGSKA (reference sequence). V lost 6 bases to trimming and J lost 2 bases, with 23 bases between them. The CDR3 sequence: CSATPLRRGLPGANVLTF. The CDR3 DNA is TGCAGTGCAACCCCCCTTCGGCGGGGACTCCCTGGGGCCAACGTCCTGACTTTC.

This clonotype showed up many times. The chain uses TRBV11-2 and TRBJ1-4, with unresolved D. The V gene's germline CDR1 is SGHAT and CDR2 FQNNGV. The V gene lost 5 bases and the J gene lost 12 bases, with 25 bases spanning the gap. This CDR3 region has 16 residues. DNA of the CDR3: TGTGCCAGCAGCCCTTTACGGACCGGGAAGGTTGAGGAACTGTTTTTT. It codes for CASSPLRTGKVEELFF.

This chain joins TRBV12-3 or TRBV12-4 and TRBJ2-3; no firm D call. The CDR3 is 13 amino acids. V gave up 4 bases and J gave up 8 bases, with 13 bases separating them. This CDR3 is CASSSLRAGTQYF. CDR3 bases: TGTGCCAGCAGTTCCCTTAGGGCTGGTACGCAGTATTTT.

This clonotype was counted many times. The CDR3 DNA follows: TGTGCCAGCAGCCAAGATGGGAAGCTTGTCCAGCCCCAGCATTTT. Translated: CASSQDGKLVQPQHF. This rearrangement joins TRBV4-2 to TRBJ1-5, with D hard to call. This CDR3 contains 15 residues. Trimming removed 0 bases at V and 7 bases at J, with 13 bases between. CDR1 is LGHNA and CDR2 is YNFKEQ in the germline V gene.

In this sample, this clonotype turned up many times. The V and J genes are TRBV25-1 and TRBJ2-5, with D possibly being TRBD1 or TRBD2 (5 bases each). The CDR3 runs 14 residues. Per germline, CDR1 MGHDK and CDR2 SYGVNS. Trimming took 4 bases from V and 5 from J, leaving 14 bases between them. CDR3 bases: TGTGCCAGCAGTGTCCAGGGTGGAGGCGAGACCCAGTACTTC. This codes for CASSVQGGGETQYF.

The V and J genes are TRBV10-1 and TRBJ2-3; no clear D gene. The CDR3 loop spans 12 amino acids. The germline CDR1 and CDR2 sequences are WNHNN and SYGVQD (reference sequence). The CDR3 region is CVSRDSTDTQYF. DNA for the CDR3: TGCGTCAGTAGAGATAGCACAGATACGCAGTATTTT.

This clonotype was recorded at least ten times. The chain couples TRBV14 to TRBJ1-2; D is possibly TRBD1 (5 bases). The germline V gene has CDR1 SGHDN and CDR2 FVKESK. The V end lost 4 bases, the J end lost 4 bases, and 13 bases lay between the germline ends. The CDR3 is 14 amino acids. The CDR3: CASSPWRGVYGYTF. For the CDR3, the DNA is TGTGCCAGCAGCCCGTGGAGGGGCGTCTATGGCTACACCTTC.

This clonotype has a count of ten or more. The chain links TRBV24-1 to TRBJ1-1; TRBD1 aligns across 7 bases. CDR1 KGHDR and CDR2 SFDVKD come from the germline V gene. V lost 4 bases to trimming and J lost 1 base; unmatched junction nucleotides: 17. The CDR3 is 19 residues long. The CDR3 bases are TGTGCCACCAGTGACCCCGGACAGGAGCCTCATAGGGGGAACACTGAAGCTTTCTTT. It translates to CATSDPGQEPHRGNTEAFF.

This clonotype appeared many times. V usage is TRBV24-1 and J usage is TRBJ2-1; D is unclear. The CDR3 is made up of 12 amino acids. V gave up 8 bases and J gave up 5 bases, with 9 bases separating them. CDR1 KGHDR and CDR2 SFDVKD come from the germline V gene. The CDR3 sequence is CATNGGDNEQFF. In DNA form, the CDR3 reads TGTGCCACCAATGGCGGTGACAATGAGCAGTTCTTC.

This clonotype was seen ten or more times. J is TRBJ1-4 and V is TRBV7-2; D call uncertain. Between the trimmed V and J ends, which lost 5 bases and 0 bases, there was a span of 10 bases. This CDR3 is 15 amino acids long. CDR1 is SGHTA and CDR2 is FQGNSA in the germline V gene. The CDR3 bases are TGTGCCAGCAGCCCGCACCGAGCAACTAATGAAAAACTGTTTTTT. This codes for CASSPHRATNEKLFF.

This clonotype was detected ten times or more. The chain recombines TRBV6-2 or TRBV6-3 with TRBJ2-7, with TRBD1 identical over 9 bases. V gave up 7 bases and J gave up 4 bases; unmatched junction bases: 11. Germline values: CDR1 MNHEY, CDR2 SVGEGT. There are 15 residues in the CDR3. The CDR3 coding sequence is TGTGCCAGCACCGACAGGCACAGGGGGCATTACGAGCAGTACTTC. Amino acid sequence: CASTDRHRGHYEQYF.